This T cell receptor beta chain emerged from a study of Ad26.COV2.S vaccination and SARS-CoV-2 variants. Study information: Intramuscular Ad26.COV2.S at 5x10^10 or 1x10^11 viral particles. Findings and caveats of the study: Using TCR breadth and depth analyses may have led to underestimated total T cell responses. Following vaccination, spike-specific CD8+ and CD4+ T cell responses reportedly exhibited substantial breadth. People who got the vaccine had more spike-specific TCR breadth than people who got placebo.

V was shortened by 1 base and J by 4 bases, with 4 bases between the two germline ends. CDR1 and CDR2 from the germline V gene are LGHDT and YNNKEL (reference sequence). The CDR3 covers 12 residues. Treatment defined: some 19 received Ad26.COV2.S at low or high dose, single or two shots; roughly five received placebo; per-sample allocation not given. On day 63 after the first injection, vaccine and placebo recipients gave samples. Generated by immunoSEQ multiplex PCR, the TCRdb table keeps only in-frame clones and is missing some. This repertoire shows approximately 240,000 clones, roughly 90% found once; its top ten account for about 10%. As concerns this clone: Its target is unknown.

This chain joins TRBV3-1 (or the pseudogene TRBV3-2) and TRBJ1-1; D is uncertain. This clonotype was obtained from a person between 18 and 59 years old who received the Ad26.COV2.S COVID-19 vaccine or a placebo. The material sequenced was peripheral blood, taken in a trial of Ad26.COV2.S vaccine versus placebo. The chain's CDR3 is CASSQVGTEAFF. The CDR3 DNA is TGTGCCAGCAGCCAAGTGGGCACTGAAGCTTTCTTT.